This T cell receptor beta chain appears in the sequencing data of a study of cytomegalovirus exposure and HLA in healthy donors. Study conclusions and caveats: Prior analysis indicated that the majority of TCR beta V segments exhibited productivity approximately 90% or approximately 30% of the time.

This PCR relied on a set of 60 Vbeta primers and 13 Jbeta primers. Sequenced by immunoSEQ multiplex PCR; TCRdb stores in-frame clones only, minus some. The sample consists of over 100,000 clones, around four fifths of them appearing once. Germline V gene sequence: CDR1 SSHAT, CDR2 FNYEAQ (reference sequence). CDR3 size: 14 residues. On this clone: What it binds is not known. The junction shows a germline mismatch at one end, possibly a read error.

This TCR was sampled from a man aged 40-49 years in good health and CMV-seronegative. Sequencing was carried out using PBMCs. The chain joins TRBV7-7 to TRBJ2-2; D is perhaps TRBD1 (5 bases). The CDR3 protein is CASSPGPNTGELFF. The CDR3 coding sequence is TGTGCTAGCAGCCCAGGGCCAAACACCGGGGAGCTGTTTTTT.